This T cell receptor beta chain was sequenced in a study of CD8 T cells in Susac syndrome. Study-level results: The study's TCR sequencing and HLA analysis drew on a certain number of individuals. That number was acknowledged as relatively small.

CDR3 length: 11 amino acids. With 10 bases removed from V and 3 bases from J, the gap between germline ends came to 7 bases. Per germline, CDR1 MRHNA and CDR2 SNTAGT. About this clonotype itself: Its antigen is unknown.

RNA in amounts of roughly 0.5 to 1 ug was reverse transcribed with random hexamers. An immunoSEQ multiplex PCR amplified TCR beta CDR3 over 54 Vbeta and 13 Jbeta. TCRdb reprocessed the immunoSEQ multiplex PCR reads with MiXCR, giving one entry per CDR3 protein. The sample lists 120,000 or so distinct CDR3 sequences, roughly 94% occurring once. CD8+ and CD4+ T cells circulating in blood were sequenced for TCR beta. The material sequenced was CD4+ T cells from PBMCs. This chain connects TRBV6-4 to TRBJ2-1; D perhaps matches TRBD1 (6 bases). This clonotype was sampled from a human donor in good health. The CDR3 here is CAMTGYNEQFF. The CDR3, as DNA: TGTGCCATGACAGGCTACAATGAGCAGTTCTTC.